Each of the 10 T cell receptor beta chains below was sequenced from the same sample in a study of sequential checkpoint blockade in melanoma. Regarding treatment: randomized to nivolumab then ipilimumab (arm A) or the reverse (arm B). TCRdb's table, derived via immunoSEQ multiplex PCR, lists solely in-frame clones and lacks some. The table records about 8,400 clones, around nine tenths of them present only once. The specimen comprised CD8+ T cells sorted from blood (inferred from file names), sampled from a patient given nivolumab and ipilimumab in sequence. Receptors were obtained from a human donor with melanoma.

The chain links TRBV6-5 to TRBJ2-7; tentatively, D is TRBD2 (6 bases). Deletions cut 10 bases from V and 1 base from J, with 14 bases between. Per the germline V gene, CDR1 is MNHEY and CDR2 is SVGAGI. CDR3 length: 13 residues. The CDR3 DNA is TGTGCCACAAGAGACGGGAGATCCTACGAGCAGTACTTC. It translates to CATRDGRSYEQYF.

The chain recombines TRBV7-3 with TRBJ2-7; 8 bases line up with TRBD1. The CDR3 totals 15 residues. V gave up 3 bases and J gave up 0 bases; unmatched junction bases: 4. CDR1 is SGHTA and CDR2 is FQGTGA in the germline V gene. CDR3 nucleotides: TGTGCCAGCAGCTTGGGGACAGGTCTCTCCTACGAGCAGTACTTC. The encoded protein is CASSLGTGLSYEQYF.

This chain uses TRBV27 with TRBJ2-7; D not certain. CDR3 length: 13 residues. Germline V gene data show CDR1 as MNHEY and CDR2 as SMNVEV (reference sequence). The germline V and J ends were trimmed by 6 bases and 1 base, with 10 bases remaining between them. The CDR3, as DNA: TGTGCCAGCAGCCTGACGGAGTCCTACGAGCAGTACTTC. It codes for CASSLTESYEQYF.

As DNA, the CDR3 is TGTGCCAGCAGTGATGGGGGGTCAGAGAACACCGGGGAGCTGTTTTTT. Translated: CASSDGGSENTGELFF. The chain joins TRBV2 to TRBJ2-2; TRBD2 is a possible D gene (6 bases). Per the germline V gene, CDR1 is SNHLY and CDR2 is FYNNEI. V lost 3 bases to trimming and J lost 1 base, with 12 bases between them. The CDR3 loop spans 16 amino acids.

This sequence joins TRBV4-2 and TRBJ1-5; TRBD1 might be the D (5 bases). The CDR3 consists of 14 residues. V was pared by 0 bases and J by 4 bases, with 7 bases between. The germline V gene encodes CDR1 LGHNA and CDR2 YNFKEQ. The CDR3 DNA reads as TGTGCCAGCAGCCAAGAGGCAGGGAATCAGCCCCAGCATTTT. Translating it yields CASSQEAGNQPQHF.

As DNA, the CDR3 is TGTGCCAGCAGCAAAGGAATCAGACTAGTCTACGAGCAGTACTTC. The encoded protein is CASSKGIRLVYEQYF. J is TRBJ2-7 and V is TRBV21-1; no check of the table's D call, TRBD2, against the DNA was made. TRBV21-1 is marked as a pseudogene. This CDR3 comprises 15 residues.

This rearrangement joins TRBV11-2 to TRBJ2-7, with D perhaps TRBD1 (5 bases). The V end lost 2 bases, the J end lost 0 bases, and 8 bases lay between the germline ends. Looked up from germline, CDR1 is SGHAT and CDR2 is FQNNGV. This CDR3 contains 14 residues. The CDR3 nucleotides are TGTGCCAGCAGCTTAAACAGGTTCTCCTACGAGCAGTACGTC. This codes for CASSLNRFSYEQYV.

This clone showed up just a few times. The CDR3, as DNA: TGCGCCAGCAGTGGGGAGGGCCACTACGAGCAGTACTTC. Translating it yields CASSGEGHYEQYF. The rearrangement uses TRBV10-2 and TRBJ2-7, with 7 bases aligning to TRBD2. J lost 3 bases, V lost 4 bases, and 3 bases had no gene match. The length of the CDR3 is 13 residues. Germline lookup yields CDR1 WSHSY and CDR2 SAAADI.

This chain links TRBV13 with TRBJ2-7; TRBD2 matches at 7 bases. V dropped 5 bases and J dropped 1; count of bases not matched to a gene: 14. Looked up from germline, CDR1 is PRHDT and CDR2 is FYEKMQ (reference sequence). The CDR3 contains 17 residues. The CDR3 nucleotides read TGTGCCAGCAGCCCCCCTTTGGGGGGGTCGGCATCCTACGAGCAGTACTTC. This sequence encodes CASSPPLGGSASYEQYF.

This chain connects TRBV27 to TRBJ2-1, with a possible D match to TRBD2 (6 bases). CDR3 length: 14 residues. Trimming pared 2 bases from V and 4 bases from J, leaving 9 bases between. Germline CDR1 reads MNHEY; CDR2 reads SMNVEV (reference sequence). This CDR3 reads CASSLGGNYNEQFF. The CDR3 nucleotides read TGTGCCAGCAGTTTAGGGGGGAATTACAATGAGCAGTTCTTC.